The next 29 T cell receptor beta chains were all read from a single sample in a study of OX40 agonist ivuxolimab in advanced cancers. Only in-frame clones appear in the TCRdb table, and some are missing; sequencing was by immunoSEQ multiplex PCR. Here the sample spans tens of thousands of clones, 60% to 80% being singletons. The specimen was CD4+ or CD8+ T cells sorted from blood, collected in a trial of the OX40 agonist ivuxolimab. The receptors here all came from an adult with an advanced solid tumor such as melanoma, head and neck, liver or kidney cancer.

The V gene is TRBV7-8, the J gene TRBJ2-5; a weak D match, TRBD2 (6 bases). The CDR3 runs 16 residues. V lost 4 bases, J lost 5 bases, and 20 bases lay in between. The germline V gene has CDR1 SGHVS and CDR2 FQNEAQ. The CDR3 loop reads CASSYRLLEGAETQYF. The CDR3 DNA follows: TGTGCCAGCAGCTATCGGCTACTGGAGGGCGCCGAGACCCAGTACTTC. Drawing the rest from reference TRBV7-8 and TRBJ2-5, the complete variable domain is GAGVSQSPRYKVAKRGQDVALRCDPISGHVSLFWYQQALGQGPEFLTYFQNEAQLDKSGLPSDRFFAERPEGSVSTLKIQRTQQEDSAVYLCASSYRLLEGAETQYFGPGTRLLVL.

This clone was seen more than once but under ten times. This chain connects TRBV18 to TRBJ1-4, with D uncertain. CDR3 size: 11 residues. Trimming stripped 2 bases from V and 16 bases from J, with 11 bases between. Germline V gene lookup returns CDR1 KGHSH and CDR2 LQKENI. DNA for the CDR3: TGTGCCAGCTCACCAAAAGTTGTAGAGTTTTTT. It yields the protein CASSPKVVEFF.

This clone was observed a handful of times. In the same sample, other DNA sequences code for this CDR3. The chain carries TRBV28 and TRBJ1-2; TRBD1 aligns across 9 bases. Germline values: CDR1 MDHEN, CDR2 SYDVKM. The ends lost 6 bases at V and 8 bases at J; junction bases unmatched: 4. The length of the CDR3 is 12 residues. CDR3 bases: TGTGCCAGCAGGACAGGGGGATACGGCTACACCTTC. Its translation is CASRTGGYGYTF.

This clone was recorded once. The J gene is TRBJ1-4, the V gene TRBV6-5; no clear D gene. CDR1 and CDR2 (germline): MNHEY, SVGAGI. The V gene lost 0 bases and the J gene lost 6 bases, with 2 bases spanning the gap. This CDR3 spans 12 amino acids. The CDR3 DNA sequence: TGTGCCAGCAGTTACTCAGATGAAAAACTGTTTTTT. It specifies CASSYSDEKLFF.

The chain links TRBV5-8 to TRBJ1-5; the D is unclear. The V end was cut by 1 base, the J end by 5 bases, with 7 bases between. The CDR3 covers 13 residues. CDR1 and CDR2 from the germline V gene are SGHTS and YDEGEE. This CDR3 is CASSLYPDQPQHF. The CDR3 bases are TGTGCCAGCAGCTTGTACCCAGATCAGCCCCAGCATTTT.

V and J are TRBV6-5 and TRBJ2-7; the D is unclear. The CDR3 is made up of 11 amino acids. Germline CDR1 MNHEY, CDR2 SVGAGI. Trimming cost V 6 bases and J 6 bases, with 9 bases left between them. The CDR3 here is CASRIKREQYF. Here the CDR3 DNA reads TGTGCCAGCAGAATAAAGCGCGAGCAGTACTTC.

This clone occurred once. V is TRBV2 and J is TRBJ2-2, with D possibly being TRBD1 (6 bases). This CDR3 has 18 amino acids. Germline CDR1 is SNHLY and CDR2 is FYNNEI. V was cut by 1 base and J by 1 base, with 16 bases left in between. The CDR3 reads CASSEGYKGRGNTGELFF. The CDR3 DNA is TGTGCCAGCAGTGAAGGATATAAGGGCAGGGGGAACACCGGGGAGCTGTTTTTT.

The chain uses TRBV7-9 and TRBJ1-1; the D gene is possibly TRBD1 (6 bases). The V gene lost 2 bases and the J gene lost 5 bases, with 18 bases spanning the gap. The CDR3 is 16 residues long. Germline V gene data show CDR1 as SEHNR and CDR2 as FQNEAQ (reference sequence). The CDR3 bases are TGTGCCAGCAGCTTATACTCAACAGGGAGGAGAACTGAAGCTTTCTTT. Protein sequence: CASSLYSTGRRTEAFF.

The chain recombines TRBV18 with TRBJ2-1; TRBD2 matches at 8 bases. CDR1 and CDR2 from the germline V gene are KGHSH and LQKENI. The CDR3 has 16 amino acids. V trimming: 0 bases; J trimming: 0 bases; junction bases outside the gene matches: 1. The CDR3 DNA sequence: TGTGCCAGCTCACCACCTAGCGGGGTCTCCTACAATGAGCAGTTCTTC. Protein sequence: CASSPPSGVSYNEQFF.

This clone was detected a few times. The J gene is TRBJ2-1, the V gene TRBV7-8; no clear D gene. V was trimmed by 4 bases and J by 9 bases, leaving 16 bases between them. There are 14 residues in the CDR3. Germline V gene data show CDR1 as SGHVS and CDR2 as FQNEAQ. The CDR3 DNA is TGTGCCAGCAGCTCCCCGACCCGCTCGGCTGAGCAGTTCTTC. Amino acids: CASSSPTRSAEQFF.

The CDR3 DNA follows: TGTGCCAGCAGCGTAGCTGTCACAGGGGTCACCGGGGAGCTGTTTTTT. It translates to CASSVAVTGVTGELFF. The chain employs TRBV9 and TRBJ2-2; 7 positions match TRBD1. CDR1 SGDLS and CDR2 YYNGEE come from the germline V gene. The CDR3 runs 16 residues. V shed 0 bases and J 4 bases; nucleotides not matched to a gene: 6.

The chain joins TRBV14 to TRBJ2-1; D remains unclear. The V gene's germline CDR1 is SGHDN and CDR2 FVKESK. Trimming left V 1 base short and J 11 bases short, with 6 bases between. The CDR3 runs 11 residues. CDR3 nucleotides: TGTGCCAGCAGCCAAGGGCCGCAGCAGTTCTTC. Translation gives CASSQGPQQFF.

This clone was seen many times. V and J are TRBV21-1 and TRBJ2-7; the D call in the table, TRBD2, was not verified against the DNA. TRBV21-1 is a pseudogene. This CDR3 is built from 10 residues. The CDR3: CARGGFEQYF. CDR3 in DNA: TGTGCCCGAGGAGGCTTTGAGCAGTACTTC.

The gene calls are TRBV25-1 and TRBJ2-1; 11 bases fit TRBD1. With 8 bases clipped from V and 6 bases from J, the junction kept 3 bases outside the gene matches. Germline V gene sequence: CDR1 MGHDK, CDR2 SYGVNS. The CDR3 extends over 13 amino acids. Written as DNA, the CDR3 is TGTGCCAGCTCCGGGACAGGGGGCAATGAGCAGTTCTTC. Its translation: CASSGTGGNEQFF.

CDR3 sequence reads: CASDRRNTIYF. CDR3 nucleotide sequence: TGTGCCAGCGACAGGAGGAACACCATATATTTT. The chain has TRBV19 and TRBJ1-3, with a possible D match to TRBD1 (6 bases). Deletions cut 9 bases from V and 7 bases from J, with 10 bases between. Germline CDR1 is LNHDA and CDR2 is SQIVND (reference sequence). The CDR3 totals 11 residues.

About this clone itself: One junction end does not reproduce the germline sequence, and a read error may be involved. The rearrangement links TRBV7-2 to TRBJ1-5; maybe TRBD1 (5 bases). Germline V lookup: CDR1 SGHTA, CDR2 FQGNSA. The CDR3 contains 16 residues. The CDR3 DNA sequence: TGTGCGAGCAGCTACTTCGGGGGGGGTCTCAATCAGCCCCAGCATTTT. Translating gives CASSYFGGGLNQPQHF.

V and J are TRBV30 and TRBJ1-5; no clear D gene. The V and J ends lost 3 bases and 2 bases respectively, with 5 bases between them. The CDR3 totals 12 residues. Germline V lookup: CDR1 GTSNPN, CDR2 SVGIG (reference sequence). CDR3 loop: CAWRYGNQPQHF. In nucleotides, the CDR3 is TGTGCCTGGAGGTACGGCAATCAGCCCCAGCATTTT.

The chain combines TRBV7-2 with TRBJ2-5; a possible D gene is TRBD2 (6 bases). The germline gives CDR1 SGHTA, CDR2 FQGNSA. The CDR3 extends over 14 amino acids. V dropped 3 bases and J dropped 5 bases, with 13 bases sitting between them. CDR3: CASSLAGRGETQYF. CDR3 bases: TGTGCCAGCAGCTTGGCGGGGCGCGGGGAGACCCAGTACTTC.

J is TRBJ2-7 and V is TRBV19; the D gene is possibly TRBD2 (6 bases). The V end lost 4 bases, the J end lost 5 bases, and 12 bases lay between the germline ends. From germline, CDR1 is LNHDA and CDR2 SQIVND (reference sequence). This CDR3 is built from 13 residues. CDR3 nucleotides: TGTGCCAGTAGTACCTTACTAGCAGACGAGCAGTACTTC. This translates into CASSTLLADEQYF.

The gene calls are TRBV2 and TRBJ1-2, with 7 bases fitting TRBD1. CDR1 and CDR2 (germline): SNHLY, FYNNEI. This CDR3 is 14 amino acids long. J lost 5 bases, V lost 7 bases, and 10 bases had no gene match. The CDR3 protein is CASKRRGLKYGYTF. The CDR3 nucleotides are TGTGCCAGCAAAAGAAGGGGGCTGAAGTATGGCTACACCTTC.

The V gene is TRBV2, the J gene TRBJ2-5, with TRBD1 identical over 9 bases. CDR3 size: 13 residues. J gave up 4 bases and V 6 bases, and 3 bases lay outside the gene matches. Germline V gene lookup returns CDR1 SNHLY and CDR2 FYNNEI. Written as DNA, the CDR3 is TGTGCCAGCAGGCGGGGACAGGGAGAGACCCAGTACTTC. As protein: CASRRGQGETQYF.

This chain joins TRBV5-5 and TRBJ1-5; no clear D. The V gene's germline CDR1 is SGHKS and CDR2 YYEKEE (reference sequence). V was clipped by 4 bases and J by 0 bases, with 11 bases between them. This CDR3 has 15 residues. CDR3 sequence: CASSASPLSNQPQHF. The CDR3 coding sequence is TGTGCCAGCAGCGCCTCACCCCTTAGCAATCAGCCCCAGCATTTT.

The CDR3 region is CASSGRDLYNSPLHF. DNA of the CDR3: TGTGCCAGTAGTGGCCGGGACTTATATAATTCACCCCTCCACTTT. The rearrangement joins TRBV19 to TRBJ1-6, with D tentatively TRBD1 (5 bases). The CDR3 covers 15 residues. The V gene lost 5 bases and the J gene lost 4 bases, with 12 bases spanning the gap. The germline V gene has CDR1 LNHDA and CDR2 SQIVND (reference sequence). Complete variable domain (other parts from reference TRBV19 and TRBJ1-6): DGGITQSPKYLFRKEGQNVTLSCEQNLNHDAMYWYRQDPGQGLRLIYYSQIVNDFQKGDIAEGYSVSREKKESFPLTVTSAQKNPTAFYLCASSGRDLYNSPLHFGNGTRLTVT.

The chain recombines TRBV6-5 with TRBJ1-2; perhaps TRBD1 as D (5 bases). This CDR3 is built from 14 residues. V dropped 4 bases and J dropped 4 bases, with 13 bases sitting between them. Germline lookup yields CDR1 MNHEY and CDR2 SVGAGI. The CDR3 region is CASSSLGQVYGYTF. CDR3 coding DNA: TGTGCCAGCAGTTCCCTGGGGCAGGTCTATGGCTACACCTTC.

The chain couples TRBV7-2 to TRBJ2-1; TRBD2 agrees at 9 bases. The CDR3 sequence is 15 residues long. Germline trimming cut 3 bases from V and 7 bases from J; bases unmatched to any gene: 7. The V gene's germline CDR1 is SGHTA and CDR2 FQGNSA. CDR3 loop: CASSFALAGGNEQFF. The CDR3 region has the DNA TGTGCCAGCAGCTTCGCACTAGCGGGTGGGAATGAGCAGTTCTTC.

The sample holds a few counts of this clone. The chain joins TRBV18 to TRBJ1-5, with D unclear. This CDR3 contains 13 residues. Germline CDR1 reads KGHSH; CDR2 reads LQKENI. Trimming pared 2 bases from V and 3 bases from J, leaving 5 bases between. The CDR3 DNA reads as TGTGCCAGCTCACCAGACCCCAATCAGCCCCAGCATTTT. The encoded protein is CASSPDPNQPQHF.

J is TRBJ2-1 and V is TRBV14; D is unclear. V dropped 2 bases and J dropped 0 bases, with 11 bases sitting between them. The CDR3 is 16 residues long. Germline V lookup: CDR1 SGHDN, CDR2 FVKESK. Here the CDR3 reads CASSQPPSSSYNEQFF. The CDR3 DNA reads TGTGCCAGCAGCCAACCCCCATCGAGCTCCTACAATGAGCAGTTCTTC.

This chain uses TRBV7-2 with TRBJ2-7; TRBD2 aligns across 14 bases. V shed 3 bases and J 2 bases; nucleotides not matched to a gene: 0. CDR1 and CDR2 (germline): SGHTA, FQGNSA. This CDR3 is 15 amino acids long. CDR3 region: CASSLTSGRAYEQYF. CDR3 sequence (DNA): TGTGCCAGCAGCTTGACTAGCGGGAGGGCCTACGAGCAGTACTTC.

This sequence joins TRBV7-2 and TRBJ1-2; D unclear. V shed 3 bases and J shed 6 bases, with 11 bases lying between them. This CDR3 has 13 residues. Germline CDR1 and CDR2: SGHTA and FQGNSA. The CDR3 spells CASSFITPNGYTF. Here the CDR3 DNA reads TGTGCCAGCAGCTTCATTACACCCAATGGCTACACCTTC.